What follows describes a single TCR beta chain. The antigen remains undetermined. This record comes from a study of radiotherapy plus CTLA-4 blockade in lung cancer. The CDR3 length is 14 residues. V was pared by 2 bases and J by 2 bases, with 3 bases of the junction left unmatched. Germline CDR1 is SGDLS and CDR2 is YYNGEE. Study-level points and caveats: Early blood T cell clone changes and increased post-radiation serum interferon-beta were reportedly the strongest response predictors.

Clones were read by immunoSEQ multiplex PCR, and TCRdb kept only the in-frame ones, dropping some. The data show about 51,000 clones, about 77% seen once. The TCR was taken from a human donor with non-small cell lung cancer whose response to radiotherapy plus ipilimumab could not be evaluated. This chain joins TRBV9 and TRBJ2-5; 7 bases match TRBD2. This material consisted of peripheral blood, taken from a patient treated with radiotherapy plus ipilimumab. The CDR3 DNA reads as TGTGCCAGCAGCGTTGCTAGCGGACAAGAGACCCAGTACTTC. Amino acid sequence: CASSVASGQETQYF.